This TCR beta chain was documented in a study of glioma-infiltrating T cells. Whole-study results and caveats: Tissue-blood divergence was below expectation in non-neoplastic patients, above in gliomas.

Notes on this clonotype: The target antigen is unknown.

The iRepertoire nested amplicon-rescue multiplex PCR amplified TCR alpha and beta CDR3s from RNA. TCRdb called the multiplex PCR reads again in MiXCR, with one record for every CDR3 protein. This repertoire shows over 1,000 distinct CDR3 sequences, around three fifths found once; its top ten account for about 26%. Sequencing used glioma tissue, nonneoplastic brain tissue, or PBMCs (not recorded which). This clonotype was sampled from a human donor with low-grade glioma or glioblastoma, undergoing nonglioma brain surgery, or in good health (not recorded which).

CDR3 DNA: TGCAGTACTAGCAGCCGGGGACTAGCGGACAATGAGCAGTACGTC. It specifies CSTSSRGLADNEQYV. This chain uses TRBV20-1 with TRBJ2-7; 11 bases align to TRBD2. Germline CDR1 is DFQATT and CDR2 is SNEGSKA (reference sequence). The CDR3 spans 15 residues.